These 13 T cell receptor beta chains came from one sample sequenced in a study of neurological immune-mediated disorders. In TCRdb, the 5' RACE reads were re-called with MiXCR into one record per CDR3 protein. This sample carries tens of thousands of distinct CDR3 sequences, about 5.1% of them seen once, and the ten largest clones take 2% to 2.5%. Sequenced input: PBMCs. These receptors were obtained from an older woman with multiple sclerosis.

There are many counts of this clonotype. The gene calls are TRBV4-1 and TRBJ1-5; possibly TRBD1 for D (5 bases). V lost 4 bases and J 3 bases, leaving 13 bases between the germline ends. Germline CDR1 MGHRA, CDR2 YSYEKL. The CDR3 sequence is 15 residues long. CDR3 region: CASSLPDSYNQPQHF. The CDR3 DNA is TGCGCCAGCAGCCTCCCAGACAGTTACAATCAGCCCCAGCATTTT.

This clonotype was counted at least ten times. V usage is TRBV20-1 and J usage is TRBJ2-7, with D possibly being TRBD2 (5 bases). V was clipped by 5 bases and J by 3 bases, with 14 bases between them. CDR1 DFQATT and CDR2 SNEGSKA come from the germline V gene (reference sequence). The CDR3 length is 13 residues. The CDR3 protein is CSALEGPYYEQYF. The CDR3 bases are TGCAGTGCTCTCGAGGGCCCATACTACGAGCAGTACTTC.

This clonotype showed up just a few times. V is TRBV5-1 and J is TRBJ1-2, with 7 positions matching TRBD1. V trimming: 2 bases; J trimming: 4 bases; junction bases outside the gene matches: 8. The CDR3 runs to 15 residues. The germline V gene has CDR1 SGHRS and CDR2 YFSETQ. The CDR3 loop is CASSFIGQESYGYTF. In DNA, the CDR3 is TGCGCCAGCAGCTTTATAGGACAGGAGTCCTATGGCTACACCTTC.

This clonotype was seen ten or more times. V gene TRBV5-1 combines with J gene TRBJ1-1, with no clear D. The germline gives CDR1 SGHRS, CDR2 YFSETQ. V gave up 1 base and J gave up 6 bases, with 4 bases separating them. The CDR3 is 11 residues long. Here the CDR3 reads CASSLKSEAFF. The CDR3, as DNA: TGCGCCAGCAGCTTGAAATCTGAAGCTTTCTTT.

The sample holds a few counts of this clonotype. The chain carries TRBV6-2 or TRBV6-3 and TRBJ2-1; D is possibly TRBD2 (7 bases). Per germline, CDR1 MNHEY and CDR2 SVGEGT. The CDR3 runs 15 residues. The V end was cut by 6 bases, the J end by 0 bases, with 12 bases between. CDR3 coding DNA: TGTGCCAGCAGGTGGGGGGGGGCCTCCTACAATGAGCAGTTCTTC. This translates into CASRWGGASYNEQFF.

In its sample, this clonotype was seen a few times. The chain employs TRBV18 and TRBJ2-7; D remains unclear. Trimming took off 3 bases at V and 5 bases at J, with 11 bases between the two ends. Germline V CDR1 and CDR2: KGHSH, LQKENI. This CDR3 contains 13 residues. CDR3 residues: CASSPLGAHEQYF. The CDR3 DNA sequence: TGTGCCAGCTCACCCTTGGGCGCTCACGAGCAGTACTTC. Full variable domain (missing parts from reference TRBV18 and TRBJ2-7): NAGVMQNPRHLVRRRGQEARLRCSPMKGHSHVYWYRQLPEEGLKFMVYLQKENIIDESGMPKERFSAEFPKEGPSILRIQQVVRGDSAAYFCASSPLGAHEQYFGPGTRLTVT.

The genes are TRBV7-2 and TRBJ2-1, with D possibly matching TRBD1 (6 bases). V lost 4 bases and J 3 bases, leaving 10 bases between the germline ends. The germline V gene encodes CDR1 SGHTA and CDR2 FQGNSA. This CDR3 contains 14 residues. The CDR3 loop reads CASSYTGLYNEQFF. CDR3 sequence (DNA): TGTGCCAGCAGCTATACAGGGCTCTACAATGAGCAGTTCTTC. Variable domain in full (rest from reference TRBV7-2 and TRBJ2-1): GAGVSQSPSNKVTEKGKDVELRCDPISGHTALYWYRQSLGQGLEFLIYFQGNSAPDKSGLPSDRFSAERTGGSVSTLTIQRTQQEDSAVYLCASSYTGLYNEQFFGPGTRLTVL.

This clonotype was recorded many times. The chain couples TRBV20-1 to TRBJ2-3; D gene uncertain. In germline, CDR1 is DFQATT, CDR2 SNEGSKA (reference sequence). CDR3 length: 11 residues. Deletions cut 5 bases from V and 2 bases from J, with 5 bases between. The CDR3 nucleotides read TGCAGTGCTGGACCCACAGATACGCAGTATTTT. As protein: CSAGPTDTQYF.

This clonotype was counted at least ten times. The rearrangement uses TRBV5-1 and TRBJ2-7; the match to TRBD1 covers 7 bases. J gave up 6 bases and V 2 bases, and 2 bases lay outside the gene matches. The CDR3 loop spans 12 amino acids. Germline V CDR1 and CDR2: SGHRS, YFSETQ. CDR3 protein: CASSFDRAEQYF. The CDR3 nucleotides read TGCGCCAGCAGCTTCGACAGGGCCGAGCAGTACTTC.

The chain couples TRBV12-3 or TRBV12-4 to TRBJ1-1; D gene uncertain. The V end was cut by 6 bases, the J end by 10 bases, with 15 bases between. The length of the CDR3 is 12 residues. CDR3 loop: CASRGRELGAFF. CDR3 bases: TGTGCCAGCAGAGGAAGGGAATTAGGAGCTTTCTTT.

This clonotype was seen many times. This chain joins TRBV4-2 and TRBJ1-6, with D possibly being TRBD1 (5 bases). CDR3 length: 18 amino acids. Trimming left V 3 bases short and J 1 base short, with 16 bases between. Germline V gives CDR1 LGHNA, CDR2 YNFKEQ. CDR3 amino acids: CASSQDTGSRSYNSPLHF. The CDR3 coding sequence is TGTGCCAGCAGCCAGGACACCGGGAGCAGATCCTATAATTCACCCCTCCACTTT.

This clonotype was picked up many times. The chain recombines TRBV7-8 with TRBJ1-2; D is unclear. V lost 2 bases, J lost 6 bases, and 13 bases lay in between. The germline V gene has CDR1 SGHVS and CDR2 FQNEAQ. This CDR3 is 14 amino acids long. For the CDR3, the DNA is TGTGCCAGCAGCTTACGGGCCCTGGGAGATGGCTACACCTTC. It specifies CASSLRALGDGYTF.

There are many counts of this clonotype. This chain links TRBV5-5 with TRBJ2-3, with TRBD2 matching over 13 bases. The CDR3 sequence is 15 residues long. Trimming removed 4 bases from V and 3 bases from J; junction bases left unmatched: 2. Per germline, CDR1 SGHKS and CDR2 YYEKEE (reference sequence). The CDR3 DNA sequence: TGTGCCAGCAGCACACTAGCGGGGGGGACAGATACGCAGTATTTT. It encodes CASSTLAGGTDTQYF.